This T cell receptor beta chain comes out of a study of T cells in Graves' hyperthyroidism and ophthalmopathy. Study-wide findings and caveats: A median about 6 months before onset, the model predicted ophthalmopathy.

This clonotype was found many times. Antigen unknown. Per germline, CDR1 GTSNPN and CDR2 SVGIG (reference sequence). The CDR3 contains 13 residues. The V end lost 2 bases, the J end lost 6 bases, and 14 bases lay between the germline ends. Researchers took RNA transcripts and amplified the TCR beta CDR3 regions from them. TCR CDR3 regions were first amplified by RT-PCR with HTBI primers. TCRdb recomputed calls from the multiplex PCR reads with MiXCR, one row per CDR3 protein. This table has around 610,000 distinct CDR3 sequences, about 15% appearing once. V usage is TRBV30 and J usage is TRBJ2-7, with D possibly being TRBD1 or TRBD2 (5 bases each). The sequence came from a woman between 40 and 50 years old with Graves' ophthalmopathy. What was sequenced was blood. CDR3 region: CAWSRQGVGEQYF. In nucleotides, the CDR3 is TGTGCCTGGAGTAGGCAGGGAGTCGGCGAGCAGTACTTC.